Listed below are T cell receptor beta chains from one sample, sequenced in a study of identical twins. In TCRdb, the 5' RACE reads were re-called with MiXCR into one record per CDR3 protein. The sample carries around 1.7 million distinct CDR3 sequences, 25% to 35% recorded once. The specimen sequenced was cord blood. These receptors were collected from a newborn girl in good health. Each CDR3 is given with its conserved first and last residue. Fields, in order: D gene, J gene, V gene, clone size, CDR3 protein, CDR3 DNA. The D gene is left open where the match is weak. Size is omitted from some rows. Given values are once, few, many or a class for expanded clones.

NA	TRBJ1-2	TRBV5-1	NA	CASSLAPGDNYGYTF	TGCGCCAGCAGCTTGGCCCCGGGGGACAACTATGGCTACACCTTC
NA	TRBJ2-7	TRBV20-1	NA	CSASYRPNGGEQYF	TGCAGTGCTAGTTACAGGCCAAATGGGGGGGAGCAGTACTTC
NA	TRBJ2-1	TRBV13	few	CASSLPRGLDNEQFF	TGTGCCAGCAGCTTGCCTAGGGGACTCGACAATGAGCAGTTCTTC
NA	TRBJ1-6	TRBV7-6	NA	CASSLRQEGGSPLHF	TGTGCCAGCAGCTTAAGACAGGAGGGTGGTTCACCCCTCCACTTT
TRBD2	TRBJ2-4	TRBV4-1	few	CASSQYRLAGIAKNIQYF	TGCGCCAGCAGCCAATATCGGCTAGCGGGGATAGCCAAAAACATTCAGTACTTC
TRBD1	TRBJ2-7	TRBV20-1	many	CSACRQGDEQYF	TGCAGTGCTTGCCGACAGGGCGACGAGCAGTACTTC
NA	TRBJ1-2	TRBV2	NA	CASSEEKWQTYGYTF	TGTGCCAGCAGTGAAGAGAAATGGCAGACCTATGGCTACACCTTC
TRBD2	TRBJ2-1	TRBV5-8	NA	CASSFPGLAGFNEQFF	TGTGCCAGCAGTTTTCCGGGACTAGCGGGATTCAATGAGCAGTTCTTC
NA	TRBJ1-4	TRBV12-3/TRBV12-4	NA	CASRERHSSNEKLFF	TGTGCCAGCAGAGAAAGACACTCCTCTAATGAAAAACTGTTTTTT
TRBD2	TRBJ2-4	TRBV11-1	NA	CASSLSSTALGLAGTLAKNIQYF	TGTGCCAGCAGCTTATCTTCGACGGCCCTTGGGCTAGCGGGTACCCTAGCCAAAAACATTCAGTACTTC
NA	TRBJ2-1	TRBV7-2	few	CASSLVGEAINEQFF	TGTGCCAGCAGCTTAGTAGGCGAGGCGATCAATGAGCAGTTCTTC
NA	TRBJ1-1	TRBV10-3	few	CAISDGTPEAFF	TGTGCCATAAGTGACGGTACCCCTGAAGCTTTCTTT